The T cell receptor (beta chain) described here comes from a study of blood T cell repertoires in COVID-19. The overall study: The samples span acute and convalescent COVID-19 from the United States, Italy and Spain.

In the authors' workflow: Researchers report that nucleated cell counts were estimated from reference gene primer amplification. Sequencing was performed with immunoSEQ multiplex PCR; in TCRdb, only in-frame clones are kept and a portion is missing. The V and J calls and clone size come from that table; D and trimming were worked out from the DNA. The sample has about 98,000 clones; about 85% are singletons. After removal of 0 bases from V and 4 bases from J, the junction contained 5 bases not matched to a gene. Germline V gene lookup returns CDR1 SGHNT and CDR2 YYREEE (reference sequence). The CDR3 length is 17 residues.

The sequence came from a man aged 65 to 85 with acute or convalescent COVID-19. The V gene is TRBV5-4, the J gene TRBJ2-5; 14 bases align to TRBD2. The sequenced material came from peripheral blood. CDR3: CASSLERLAGGTETQYF. For the CDR3, the DNA is TGTGCCAGCAGCTTGGAGAGACTAGCGGGGGGGACAGAGACCCAGTACTTC.